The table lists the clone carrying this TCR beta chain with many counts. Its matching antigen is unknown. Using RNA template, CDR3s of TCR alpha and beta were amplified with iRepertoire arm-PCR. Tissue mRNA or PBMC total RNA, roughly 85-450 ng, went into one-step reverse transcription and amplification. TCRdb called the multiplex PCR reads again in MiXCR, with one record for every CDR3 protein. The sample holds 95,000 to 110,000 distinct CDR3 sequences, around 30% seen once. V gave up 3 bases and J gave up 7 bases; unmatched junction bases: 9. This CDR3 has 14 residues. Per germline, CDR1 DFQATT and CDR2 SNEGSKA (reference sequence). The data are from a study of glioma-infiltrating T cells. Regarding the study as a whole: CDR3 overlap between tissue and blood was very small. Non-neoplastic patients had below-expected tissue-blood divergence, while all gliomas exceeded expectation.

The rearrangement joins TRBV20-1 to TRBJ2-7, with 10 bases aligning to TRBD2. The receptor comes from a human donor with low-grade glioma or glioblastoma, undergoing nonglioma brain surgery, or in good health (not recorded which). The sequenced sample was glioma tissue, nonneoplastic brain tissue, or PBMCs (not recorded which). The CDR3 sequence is CSARTSGRAREQYF. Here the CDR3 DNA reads TGCAGTGCTAGGACTAGCGGGCGAGCTCGGGAGCAGTACTTC.